This T cell receptor beta chain came from a study of CD8 T cell repertoires and HIV-1 epitope variants. Overall study context: Twenty-five autologous and known Gag and Nef epitope variant peptides each stimulated T cells separately. Tested: three Gag epitope families, Nef HW9 and YT9. 1M T cells were kept uncultured as a baseline. Overall study results and limits: The TAALDMSHF plasma variant had no responses, unlike KF9 (roughly 5 clonotypes) and HW9 (one).

Data came from immunoSEQ multiplex PCR; TCRdb stores just in-frame clones and leaves some out. Here the sample spans a few thousand clones, roughly 66% being singletons. This clone was detected only a few times. Its antigen is currently unknown. Germline V gene lookup returns CDR1 MNHEY and CDR2 SMNVEV (reference sequence). V was clipped by 0 bases and J by 7 bases, with 9 bases between them. The CDR3 contains 13 residues. The clonotype comes from a male donor with HIV. The chain has TRBV27 and TRBJ1-1; D ambiguous. Specimen: cultured CD8+ T cells derived from PBMCs. Here the CDR3 reads CASSLSSRNEAFF. CDR3 coding DNA: TGTGCCAGCAGTTTATCGTCCCGGAATGAAGCTTTCTTT.